This T cell receptor (beta chain) emerged from a study of blood T cell repertoires in COVID-19. Study-level information: Nucleic acid was either cDNA or gDNA, and it came from T cells, B-cell-depleted T cells, or PBMCs.

Trimming stripped 1 base from V and 6 bases from J, with 13 bases between. Germline-derived CDR1 and CDR2 are LNHDA and SQIVND (reference sequence). The CDR3 contains 15 residues. Sequencing used immunoSEQ multiplex PCR; TCRdb keeps in-frame clones, though not all of them. The sample holds a few hundred thousand clones, around 90% seen once. The clonotype comes from a woman in her fifties or sixties with COVID-19, enrolled during active disease. Sample: peripheral blood. The chain links TRBV19 to TRBJ1-5, with D possibly TRBD1 on 5 matching bases. DNA of the CDR3: TGTGCCAGTAGTATAGTGTTTCAGGGAGGTCAGCCCCAGCATTTT. This sequence encodes CASSIVFQGGQPQHF.